The rows below give T cell receptor beta chains drawn from one sample of a study of shared clonotypes between healthy human individuals. The table came from immunoSEQ multiplex PCR; TCRdb's copy has only in-frame clones and leaves some out. The data contain some 1 million clones, roughly 80% of them singletons. The sequenced sample was memory CD4+ T cells sorted from blood. The receptors originated from a man aged 18 to 29 in good health. Each CDR3 is given with its conserved first and last residue. The D gene is left open where the match is weak. A row's size may be missing; if present it is once, few, many or a size class.

j_call d_call v_call clone_size cdr3_aa cdr3_nt
TRBJ1-1 TRBD1 TRBV5-6 few CASSLVMDRVNTEAFF TGTGCCAGCAGTTTGGTTATGGACAGGGTGAACACTGAAGCTTTCTTT
TRBJ2-7 TRBD2 TRBV19 NA CASSIGWDYFYEQYF TGTGCCAGTAGTATTGGGTGGGACTATTTCTACGAGCAGTACTTC
TRBJ2-5 NA TRBV30 NA CAWSVSVTQYF TGTGCCTGGAGTGTAAGTGTGACCCAGTACTTC
TRBJ2-1 TRBD2 TRBV4-3 NA CASSQDSQRLAGGGQFF TGCGCCAGCAGCCAAGATTCGCAGAGACTAGCGGGAGGGGGGCAGTTCTTC
TRBJ2-3 NA TRBV5-1 once CASSLVPDTQYF TGCGCCAGCAGCTTGGTGCCAGATACGCAGTATTTT
TRBJ2-5 NA TRBV7-9 NA CASSRERLTETQYF TGTGCCAGCAGCCGAGAGCGGCTTACTGAGACCCAGTACTTC
TRBJ2-7 NA TRBV18 NA CASSPRPGAYEQYF TGTGCCAGCTCACCTCGACCTGGCGCCTACGAGCAGTACTTC
TRBJ1-4 TRBD1 TRBV5-6 NA CASSLTGGREKLFF TGTGCCAGCAGCTTGACAGGGGGAAGAGAAAAACTGTTTTTT
TRBJ2-7 TRBD2 TRBV10-3 NA CAISEGLAGGTYEQYF TGTGCCATCAGTGAAGGGCTAGCGGGAGGGACCTACGAGCAGTACTTC
TRBJ2-3 NA TRBV4-3 few CASSQAGRGADTQYF TGCGCCAGCAGCCAAGCGGGAAGAGGCGCAGATACGCAGTATTTT
TRBJ2-2 NA TRBV4-3 NA CASSQDLSTGELFF TGCGCCAGCAGCCAAGATCTTTCCACCGGGGAGCTGTTTTTT
TRBJ2-5 NA TRBV30 NA CAWSGGLQETQYF TGTGCCTGGAGCGGGGGTCTCCAAGAGACCCAGTACTTC
TRBJ1-6 NA TRBV27 NA CASSLKHSYNSPLHF TGTGCCAGCAGTTTGAAACATTCATATAATTCACCCCTCCACTTT
TRBJ2-5 NA TRBV5-4 NA CASSKGGYQETQYF TGTGCCAGCAGCAAGGGGGGGTACCAAGAGACCCAGTACTTC
TRBJ2-2 TRBD1 TRBV5-1 NA CASSPTTGGTGELFF TGCGCCAGCAGCCCTACGACAGGGGGCACCGGGGAGCTGTTTTTT
TRBJ1-2 TRBD1 TRBV19 NA CASSSRDSGVYGYTF TGTGCCAGTAGTAGCCGGGACAGTGGAGTCTATGGCTACACCTTC
TRBJ2-3 TRBD2 TRBV29-1 once CSVEPPGGVDTQYF TGCAGCGTTGAACCCCCGGGGGGGGTAGATACGCAGTATTTT
TRBJ1-1 TRBD1 TRBV11-2 few CASSLSLGGWTEAFF TGTGCCAGCAGCCTTAGTTTAGGGGGCTGGACTGAAGCTTTCTTT
TRBJ2-7 NA TRBV5-1 NA CASSLLAAYEQYF TGCGCCAGCAGCTTGCTGGCAGCCTACGAGCAGTACTTC
TRBJ2-5 NA TRBV19 NA CASRQTRGGETQYF TGTGCCAGTAGACAAACCCGCGGAGGGGAGACCCAGTACTTC
TRBJ1-6 NA TRBV5-4 many CASSAGTLGSPLHF TGTGCCAGCAGCGCCGGGACTCTAGGATCACCCCTCCACTTT
TRBJ2-2 NA TRBV5-4 many CASSTGLNTGELFF TGTGCCAGCAGCACAGGACTTAACACCGGGGAGCTGTTTTTT
TRBJ2-5 NA TRBV5-4 NA CASSLGQGGMGQETQYF TGTGCCAGCAGCTTGGGTCAGGGGGGGATGGGGCAAGAGACCCAGTACTTC
TRBJ2-1 NA TRBV28 NA CASSSLGQNNEQFF TGTGCCAGCAGTTCCCTCGGACAGAACAATGAGCAGTTCTTC
TRBJ1-4 TRBD1 TRBV18 NA CASSRELVTGTEKLFF TGTGCCAGCTCGCGGGAATTGGTGACAGGGACTGAAAAACTGTTTTTT
TRBJ1-4 NA TRBV6-5 NA CASSYNSLNEKLFF TGTGCCAGCAGTTACAACAGCCTAAATGAAAAACTGTTTTTT
TRBJ2-3 NA TRBV10-1 NA CASSGDSDTQYF TGCGCCAGCAGTGGTGACTCAGATACGCAGTATTTT
TRBJ2-1 TRBD2 TRBV5-4 once CASSLSSGRPYNEQFF TGTGCCAGCAGCTTGAGTAGCGGGAGGCCGTACAATGAGCAGTTCTTC
TRBJ2-5 TRBD2 TRBV25-1 NA CASIEGLGGGETQYF TGTGCCAGCATAGAAGGGTTGGGCGGGGGAGAGACCCAGTACTTC
TRBJ2-2 TRBD2 TRBV5-4 NA CASRISGSGTGELFF TGTGCCAGCAGGATAAGCGGGAGTGGCACCGGGGAGCTGTTTTTT
TRBJ1-2 TRBD1 TRBV29-1 NA CSVVKGTGYGYTF TGCAGCGTTGTAAAAGGGACAGGGTATGGCTACACCTTC
TRBJ2-6 NA TRBV2 NA CASSLTEGTSGANVLTF TGTGCCAGCAGCCTGACAGAGGGGACCTCTGGGGCCAACGTCCTGACTTTC
TRBJ2-1 NA TRBV20-1 few CSARRGAPIF TGCAGTGCTAGACGGGGGGCGCCGATCTTC
TRBJ1-6 TRBD1 TRBV6-1 few CASGWTGGSPLHF TGTGCCAGCGGGTGGACAGGAGGGTCACCCCTCCACTTT
TRBJ1-1 TRBD1 TRBV30 few CAWRGSGGSEAFF TGTGCCTGGAGGGGATCAGGGGGCAGTGAAGCTTTCTTT
TRBJ2-1 TRBD2 TRBV2 NA CASSGWTSGWSYNEQFF TGTGCCAGCAGTGGTTGGACTAGCGGGTGGTCGTACAATGAGCAGTTCTTC
TRBJ2-2 NA TRBV14 once CASSRDLNTGELFF TGTGCCAGCAGCCGGGACTTGAACACCGGGGAGCTGTTTTTT
TRBJ2-1 TRBD2 TRBV9 NA CASSVVAGGNYEQFF TGTGCCAGCAGCGTAGTTGCGGGAGGGAACTATGAGCAGTTCTTC
TRBJ1-6 TRBD1 TRBV13 NA CASSKQGANSPLHF TGTGCCAGCAGCAAACAGGGGGCGAATTCACCCCTCCACTTT
TRBJ2-1 NA TRBV15 few CATSRVGLGYPNNEQFF TGTGCCACCAGCAGAGTAGGGTTGGGATACCCAAACAATGAGCAGTTCTTC